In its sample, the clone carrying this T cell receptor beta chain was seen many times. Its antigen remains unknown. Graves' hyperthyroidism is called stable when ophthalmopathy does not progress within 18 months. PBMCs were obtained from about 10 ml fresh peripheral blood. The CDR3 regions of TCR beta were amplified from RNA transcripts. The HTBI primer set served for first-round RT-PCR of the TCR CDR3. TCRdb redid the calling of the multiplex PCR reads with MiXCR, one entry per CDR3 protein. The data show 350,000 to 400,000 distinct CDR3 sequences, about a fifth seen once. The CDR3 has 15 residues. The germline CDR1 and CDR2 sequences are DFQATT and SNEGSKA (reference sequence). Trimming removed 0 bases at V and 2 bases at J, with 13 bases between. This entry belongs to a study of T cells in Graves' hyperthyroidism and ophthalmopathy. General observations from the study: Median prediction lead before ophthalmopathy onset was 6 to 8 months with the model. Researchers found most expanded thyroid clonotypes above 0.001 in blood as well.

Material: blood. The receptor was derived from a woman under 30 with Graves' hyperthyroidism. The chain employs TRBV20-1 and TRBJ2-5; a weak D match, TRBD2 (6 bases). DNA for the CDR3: TGCAGTGCTAGAGATCAAGGGGACTGGCAAGAGACCCAGTACTTC. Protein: CSARDQGDWQETQYF.